This entry is about one T cell receptor (beta chain). This clonotype was detected many times. This clone's antigen is unknown. Base quality data are lacking; no much larger clone is found one base away. The CDR3 measures 15 amino acids from cysteine to phenylalanine. The retained sequence is limited to the CDR3, 45 bases, with the frame set at the first base. V loses 5 bases at its end and J loses 4 bases; junction bases beyond the gene matches: 8. Via the germline V gene, CDR1 is ENHRY and CDR2 SYGVKD. This specimen comes from a study of blood T cells in healthy people across ages (dated by TCRdb to about 2015). Regarding the complete study: In model experiments, roughly one uniquely barcoded TCR beta cDNA molecule per two T cells was captured by template switching. Using the same blood draw, the study looked at two additional independent replicas of 1 million unique cDNA reads for two donors, one aged 18 to 30 and the other aged 80 or older. To avoid experimental bias, donors of different ages were spread randomly across the sequencing lanes. Donors were grouped into four age groups: young (average roughly 17 years), middle-aged (roughly 38), aged (about 60) and long-lived (around 80). Using deep sequencing normalized with unique cDNA molecular identifiers, the study measured how TCR beta repertoire diversity changes with age. The full study reports these points: Observed TCR beta diversity correlated strongly with the percentage of naive T cells measured by flow cytometry. Estimates of total diversity based on one million sequenced T cells were considered lower bounds and underestimates. Observed TCR beta diversity per million T cells fell roughly linearly with age, and a significant reduction was already apparent by age approximately 41. Bulk unsorted PBMC profiling prevented conclusive comparison of naive and antigen-experienced compartments. Because donor CMV infection status was unknown, age-related changes in expanded clonotypes were potentially confounded. Compared with the aged group, more naive CD4+ T cells, fewer expanded clones and increased TCR diversity were shown by the long-lived group, suggesting age selection.

The library was made by 5' RACE. The listed sequencing device is Illumina HiSeq 2500. A second PCR of about 6 to 11 cycles was run with a J-beta primer mix and a sample-barcoded 5' primer. A unique molecular identifier was introduced onto each TCR beta cDNA molecule by a template-switch 5' adaptor carrying 12 random nucleotides. Each sample yielded at least 3 million CDR3-containing paired-end reads. All of the RNA was converted into first-strand cDNA using the Mint cDNA synthesis kit, with a TRBC-specific oligonucleotide serving as the primer. Following uracil-DNA glycosylase treatment, all cDNA underwent a first 18-cycle PCR with the universal primers M1SS and BC2_uni_R. Per the authors' processing: For normalization, 1 million high-quality reads, each with a distinct molecular identifier, were randomly selected from each sample. Reads sharing molecular identifiers were discarded rather than binned into consensus sequences. CDR3 identification, clonotype clustering and error correction used MiTCR with a Q25 quality threshold and the strictest error-elimination algorithm. A nonparametric unseen species model using Euler transformation provided a lower-bound estimate of total TCR beta diversity. The public reads were reanalyzed by TCRdb: fastp trimming at Q25, MiXCR alignment, in-frame beta chains only. Each CDR3 protein gets just one entry, which takes the most common genes and DNA from the rows behind it. These V and J calls originate from TCRdb's pipeline instead of the authors' own analysis. Across this sample there are approximately 680,000 distinct CDR3 sequences, with 32% seen only once. The ten largest clones add up to roughly 14% of the sample.

The roughly 39 donors, aged about 6 to 90 years, were systemically healthy Caucasian individuals from Russia. Each donor gave ten milliliters of peripheral blood, drawn into EDTA-treated Vacutainer tubes. PBMCs were isolated by Ficoll-Paque density-gradient centrifugation, with at least 6 million obtained per sample. Total RNA, at least 6 micrograms per sample, was extracted from PBMCs with Trizol reagent. For every donor, flow cytometry on a PBMC aliquot measured the percentage of naive CD45RAhigh/CD27high T cells. This TCR derives from a woman older than 75 in good health. Donor details come from another sample of the same person, matched by shared clones. Sequencing used blood. The rearranged segments are TRBV10-3 and TRBJ2-7; TRBD2 fits 10 bases in the junction. The DNA sequence reads TGTGCCATCAGTCGCTTAGCGGGGGGTTCGTACGAGCAGTACTTC. Translated, this is CAISRLAGGSYEQYF.